The 9 T cell receptor beta chains listed next were all sequenced from one sample in a study of blood T cell repertoires in COVID-19. TCRdb keeps only in-frame clones here, not all; method: immunoSEQ multiplex PCR. The sample yields about 120,000 clones, around 88% seen once. Sample: peripheral blood. The source is a human donor with acute or convalescent COVID-19. The donor label of this sample is uncertain.

The chain has TRBV7-2 and TRBJ2-7; 8 bases are shared with TRBD1. The V segment lost 5 bases and the J segment 7 bases; nucleotides outside the gene matches: 16. The CDR3 length is 16 residues. CDR1 is SGHTA and CDR2 is FQGNSA in the germline V gene. CDR3 in DNA: TGTGCCAGCAGCGCCTACGGACAGGGAACGTCGGGTGAGCAGTACTTC. Translating it yields CASSAYGQGTSGEQYF.

This chain uses TRBV5-1 with TRBJ2-2, with unresolved D. The germline gives CDR1 SGHRS, CDR2 YFSETQ. There are 16 residues in the CDR3. V was clipped by 0 bases and J by 4 bases, with 13 bases between them. DNA of the CDR3: TGCGCCAGCAGCTTGGGGCAGGTCGAAGGCACCGGGGAGCTGTTTTTT. It yields the protein CASSLGQVEGTGELFF.

This sequence joins TRBV28 and TRBJ2-6, with 7 bases fitting TRBD2. The CDR3 is made up of 18 amino acids. Germline-derived CDR1 and CDR2 are MDHEN and SYDVKM. With V trimmed by 3 bases and J by 0 bases, 8 bases remained unmatched. The CDR3 nucleotides read TGTGCCAGCAGTTTGGGGGGAGGGAGAAGCTCTGGGGCCAACGTCCTGACTTTC. This encodes CASSLGGGRSSGANVLTF.

In this sample, this clone turned up once. The chain combines TRBV7-9 with TRBJ2-1, with 8 bases that match TRBD2. The germline CDR1 and CDR2 sequences are SEHNR and FQNEAQ (reference sequence). This CDR3 has 14 amino acids. J lost 3 bases, V lost 6 bases, and 4 bases had no gene match. The CDR3 DNA reads TGTGCCAGCAGAGCGGGAGAAGGCTACAATGAGCAGTTCTTC. It codes for CASRAGEGYNEQFF.

The gene calls are TRBV28 and TRBJ2-5; 10 bases line up with TRBD1. The CDR3 length is 15 residues. Looked up from germline, CDR1 is MDHEN and CDR2 is SYDVKM. After removal of 5 bases from V and 4 bases from J, the junction contained 7 bases not matched to a gene. The CDR3 is CASSGPGQGGETQYF. The CDR3 nucleotides read TGTGCCAGCAGTGGCCCTGGACAGGGGGGAGAGACCCAGTACTTC.

The CDR3 protein is CASSFSGTSYEQYF. The CDR3 nucleotides read TGTGCCAGCAGTTTTAGCGGGACCTCCTACGAGCAGTACTTC. This chain connects TRBV28 to TRBJ2-7, with 8 positions matching TRBD2. The CDR3 consists of 14 residues. The V segment lost 3 bases and the J segment 0 bases; nucleotides outside the gene matches: 1. CDR1 is MDHEN, CDR2 SYDVKM, per germline. Complete variable domain (other parts from reference TRBV28 and TRBJ2-7): DVKVTQSSRYLVKRTGEKVFLECVQDMDHENMFWYRQDPGLGLRLIYFSYDVKMKEKGDIPEGYSVSREKKERFSLILESASTNQTSMYLCASSFSGTSYEQYFGPGTRLTVT.

The chain links TRBV28 to TRBJ2-3; 10 nucleotides align to TRBD1. Trimming removed 6 bases from V and 2 bases from J; junction bases left unmatched: 14. CDR1 MDHEN and CDR2 SYDVKM come from the germline V gene. The CDR3 is 18 residues long. The CDR3 sequence: CASSNRQGARKDTDTQYF. DNA of the CDR3: TGTGCCAGCAGCAACCGACAGGGGGCGCGAAAAGACACAGATACGCAGTATTTT.

The chain carries TRBV6-5 and TRBJ1-2; tentative D call: TRBD1 (6 bases). Trimming stripped 0 bases from V and 8 bases from J, with 16 bases between. In germline, CDR1 is MNHEY, CDR2 SVGAGI. The CDR3 has 15 amino acids. CDR3 in amino acids: CASSYSRGGQAGYTF. CDR3 nucleotides: TGTGCCAGCAGTTACTCGAGGGGGGGTCAGGCAGGCTACACCTTC.

The V gene is TRBV14, the J gene TRBJ1-2, with unresolved D. V lost 4 bases and J 8 bases, leaving 11 bases between the germline ends. The CDR3 is 12 residues long. In germline, CDR1 is SGHDN, CDR2 FVKESK. The CDR3 region has the DNA TGTGCCAGCAGCCTCTTGGGAGAAGGCTACACCTTC. Protein product: CASSLLGEGYTF.